The 17 T cell receptor beta chains listed next were all sequenced from one sample in a study of immune heterogeneity within non-small cell lung tumors (dated by TCRdb to 2016 to 2019). Genomic DNA was extracted from bulk tumor tissue and used as the TCR template, and approximately 600 ng gDNA was amplified per sample. During surgery, multiple biopsies were taken from each primary tumor, with sampling sites spaced as far apart as possible within the tumor mass. The study cohort was described as untreated, and patients were newly diagnosed NSCLC cases undergoing curative surgery. Reads for this sample came from a HiSeq X Ten. The TCR beta CDR3 region was amplified with a multiplex PCR system, in which a first round of around 11 cycles was run using 32 V-gene forward and 13 J-gene reverse primers. TCRdb trimmed the raw reads at Q25, called clones with MiXCR and kept productive beta chains. Every CDR3 protein is listed once, alongside the most common genes and DNA of its rows. This sample comprises roughly 14,000 distinct CDR3 sequences, over 25% of them detected only once. In total, the top ten clones hold roughly 5.2% of the sample.

The sequenced sample consisted of lung tumor tissue. The receptors originated from a man in his forties with non-small cell lung cancer.

The chain joins TRBV25-1 to TRBJ1-2; D possibly corresponds to TRBD1 (6 bases). The CDR3 covers 14 residues. The V gene's germline CDR1 is MGHDK and CDR2 SYGVNS. Trimming cost V 2 bases and J 7 bases, with 14 bases left between them. CDR3 protein: CASSEMRGPPGYTF. DNA for the CDR3: TGTGCCAGCAGTGAAATGCGGGGGCCCCCTGGCTACACCTTC.

The chain recombines TRBV19 with TRBJ2-1; unclear D gene. The CDR3 has 13 residues. Germline V gene lookup returns CDR1 LNHDA and CDR2 SQIVND (reference sequence). Trimming removed 3 bases from V and 10 bases from J, with 13 bases in between. DNA for the CDR3: TGTGCCAGTAGTATTGGCAGGCGGTTCGAGCAGTTCTTC. This translates into CASSIGRRFEQFF.

The gene calls are TRBV5-1 and TRBJ2-3; TRBD2 is a possible D gene (5 bases). Trimming removed 0 bases from V and 1 base from J, with 12 bases in between. The CDR3 consists of 16 residues. Germline CDR1 reads SGHRS; CDR2 reads YFSETQ. This CDR3 is CASSLGLSPRTDTQYF. In nucleotides, the CDR3 is TGCGCCAGCAGCTTGGGACTAAGCCCTCGCACAGATACGCAGTATTTT. The full variable domain, in which reference TRBV5-1 and TRBJ2-3 provide the parts outside the CDR3, is KAGVTQTPRYLIKTRGQQVTLSCSPISGHRSVSWYQQTPGQGLQFLFEYFSETQRNKGNFPGRFSGRQFSNSRSEMNVSTLELGDSALYLCASSLGLSPRTDTQYFGPGTRLTVL.

The chain has TRBV9 and TRBJ2-1, with TRBD2 identical over 14 bases. V trimming: 3 bases; J trimming: 3 bases; junction bases outside the gene matches: 5. Germline CDR1 is SGDLS and CDR2 is YYNGEE. The CDR3 runs 17 residues. CDR3 residues: CASSAGTSGSLYNEQFF. CDR3 nucleotides: TGTGCCAGCAGCGCCGGGACTAGCGGGAGTCTCTACAATGAGCAGTTCTTC.

With respect to this clonotype: This may come from a read error, since a much larger clone is one base off. V and J are TRBV7-8 and TRBJ1-6; 9 nucleotides match TRBD1. Germline loops: CDR1 SGHVS, CDR2 FQNEAQ. This CDR3 is built from 18 residues. The CDR3 region has the DNA TGTGCCACCAGCCCGGCTACCGGGACAGGGCAATCTTCCTCACCCCTCCACTTT. This encodes CATSPATGTGQSSSPLHF.

This clonotype was detected many times. The V and J genes are TRBV6-6 and TRBJ2-1, with TRBD2 matching over 8 bases. The junction had 10 bases not matched to a gene; V was cut back by 2 bases and J by 7 bases. Germline V gene data show CDR1 as MNHNY and CDR2 as SVGAGI (reference sequence). The CDR3 is 16 residues long. The CDR3 here is CASSYRSGISRNEQFF. The CDR3 coding sequence is TGTGCCAGCAGTTACCGTAGCGGGATAAGTCGGAATGAGCAGTTCTTC.

This clonotype has only a few counts. This chain links TRBV7-9 with TRBJ1-1, with TRBD1 matching 8 bases. Germline values: CDR1 SEHNR, CDR2 FQNEAQ (reference sequence). The J segment lost 1 base and the V segment lost 8 bases, leaving 6 bases of the junction unmatched. The CDR3 consists of 14 residues. In nucleotides, the CDR3 is TGTGCCAGCGAGCAGGGGGCCTCGAACACTGAAGCTTTCTTT. Amino acid sequence: CASEQGASNTEAFF.

This clonotype showed up just a few times. The chain uses TRBV5-1 and TRBJ1-4, with D perhaps TRBD1 (6 bases). CDR1 is SGHRS and CDR2 is YFSETQ in the germline V gene. The CDR3 is made up of 15 amino acids. The V end was cut by 3 bases, the J end by 4 bases, with 13 bases between. CDR3 sequence reads: CASSSGGALNEKLFF. CDR3 in DNA: TGCGCCAGCAGCTCGGGGGGCGCCCTTAATGAAAAACTGTTTTTT. Combining the CDR3 with reference TRBV5-1 and TRBJ1-4 gives the whole variable domain KAGVTQTPRYLIKTRGQQVTLSCSPISGHRSVSWYQQTPGQGLQFLFEYFSETQRNKGNFPGRFSGRQFSNSRSEMNVSTLELGDSALYLCASSSGGALNEKLFFGSGTQLSVL.

By proportion, this clonotype is medium-sized. The V gene is TRBV11-3, the J gene TRBJ1-6; no reliable D call. V was shortened by 4 bases and J by 8 bases, with 21 bases between the two germline ends. From germline, CDR1 is SGHNT and CDR2 YENEEA. This CDR3 has 17 residues. The CDR3 protein is CASSSRRTGDLDSPLHF. The CDR3 region has the DNA TGTGCCAGCAGCTCCCGACGGACCGGGGATTTGGATTCACCCCTCCACTTT.

On this clonotype itself: At one boundary the junction diverges from the germline segment, which might be a read error. The chain joins TRBV7-9 to TRBJ2-3; TRBD1 is a possible D gene (6 bases). Germline V lookup: CDR1 SEHNR, CDR2 FQNEAQ (reference sequence). CDR3 length: 16 residues. The CDR3 nucleotides read TGTGACAGCAACTATGGGACACCTAAGGGGACAGATACGCAGTATTTT. It translates to CDSNYGTPKGTDTQYF.

This clonotype was recorded at least ten times. The V and J genes are TRBV6-1 and TRBJ2-6, with D tentatively TRBD1 (5 bases). Germline loops: CDR1 MNHNS, CDR2 SASEGT. This CDR3 has 14 amino acids. Trimming shortened V by 7 bases and J by 2 bases, and 9 bases separated the two germline ends. CDR3 in DNA: TGTGCCAGCAAAAGGGGTACTGGGGCCAACGTCCTGACTTTC. Translating gives CASKRGTGANVLTF.

Notes on this clonotype: This clone may be a read error of a much larger clone one base away. The CDR3 DNA reads TGTGCCAGAAGCCCCGGGGTTGGGGGCTACACCTTC. Its translation is CARSPGVGGYTF. The V gene is TRBV12-3 or TRBV12-4, the J gene TRBJ1-2, with D unclear. The CDR3 consists of 12 residues. V gave up 9 bases and J gave up 8 bases, with 16 bases separating them.

This clonotype was observed at least ten times. V usage is TRBV6-2 or TRBV6-3 and J usage is TRBJ1-2; TRBD1 aligns across 9 bases. The germline V gene encodes CDR1 MNHEY and CDR2 SVGEGT. The CDR3 covers 14 residues. The V gene end was trimmed by 7 bases and the J gene end by 5 bases; junction bases not matched to a gene: 8. The CDR3 loop is CASNMGQGFYGYTF. As DNA, the CDR3 is TGTGCCAGCAACATGGGACAGGGCTTTTATGGCTACACCTTC.

In its sample, this clonotype ranks as medium-sized. The chain has TRBV20-1 and TRBJ2-2; TRBD2 matches 8 bases. The CDR3 is made up of 16 amino acids. The V segment lost 0 bases and the J segment 4 bases; nucleotides outside the gene matches: 7. CDR1 and CDR2 (germline): DFQATT, SNEGSKA (reference sequence). CDR3: CSARDMTSEGTGELFF. The DNA of the CDR3 is TGCAGTGCTAGAGATATGACTAGCGAGGGCACCGGGGAGCTGTTTTTT.

Concerning this clonotype itself: A read error is possible here, since a much larger clone lies one base away. The V and J genes are TRBV3-1 and TRBJ2-1, with 8 bases aligning to TRBD1. The CDR3 consists of 13 residues. CDR1 LGHDT and CDR2 YNNKEL come from the germline V gene (reference sequence). The CDR3 reads CASSLAGGDEQSF. The CDR3 DNA is TGTGCCAGCTCCCTCGCAGGGGGCGATGAGCAGTCCTTC.

This clonotype was seen at least ten times. This chain links TRBV20-1 with TRBJ1-5, with no clear D. CDR1 is DFQATT, CDR2 SNEGSKA, per germline (reference sequence). The CDR3 is 13 residues long. Trimming removed 3 bases at V and 1 base at J, with 7 bases between. The CDR3 sequence is CSASVGSNQPQHF. Here the CDR3 DNA reads TGCAGTGCTAGTGTGGGAAGCAATCAGCCCCAGCATTTT.

This clonotype was counted between two and nine times. Written as DNA, the CDR3 is TGTGCCAGCAGTTCTAACTACGCCTCTGGGGCCAACGTCCTGACTTTC. Translating gives CASSSNYASGANVLTF. The chain carries TRBV27 and TRBJ2-6, with D uncertain. Germline lookup yields CDR1 MNHEY and CDR2 SMNVEV (reference sequence). This CDR3 has 16 residues. The V gene lost 4 bases and the J gene lost 0 bases, with 10 bases spanning the gap.